Following are 26 T cell receptor beta chains from one sample sequenced in a study of PD-L1 blockade in urothelial cancer. The repertoire was sequenced with immunoSEQ multiplex PCR; TCRdb's copy has only in-frame clones and lacks some. Here the sample spans some 56,000 clones, over 65% being singletons. Time point: pretreatment peripheral blood. The starting material was PBMCs, obtained around atezolizumab (anti-PD-L1) treatment. All receptors derive from a middle-aged man with urothelial cancer.

This chain uses TRBV4-1 with TRBJ2-7, with 10 bases fitting TRBD1. This CDR3 contains 15 residues. Unmatched junction bases numbered 10, after V lost 5 bases and J lost 6 bases. The germline CDR1 and CDR2 sequences are MGHRA and YSYEKL. The CDR3 reads CASSGLGTGVREQYF. The CDR3 nucleotides are TGCGCCAGCAGCGGATTGGGGACAGGGGTCCGCGAGCAGTACTTC.

The rearrangement joins TRBV30 to TRBJ2-1, with TRBD1 matching 7 bases. The J segment lost 4 bases and the V segment lost 5 bases, leaving 2 bases of the junction unmatched. The CDR3 is 12 amino acids. Germline assignment: CDR1 GTSNPN and CDR2 SVGIG (reference sequence). CDR3 region: CAWGTVYNEQFF. The CDR3 nucleotides are TGTGCCTGGGGGACAGTATACAATGAGCAGTTCTTC. Full variable domain (outside the CDR3, taken from reference TRBV30 and TRBJ2-1): SQTIHQWPATLVQPVGSPLSLECTVEGTSNPNLYWYRQAAGRGLQLLFYSVGIGQISSEVPQNLSASRPQDRQFILSSKKLLLSDSGFYLCAWGTVYNEQFFGPGTRLTVL.

This chain connects TRBV29-1 to TRBJ2-6, with a tentative D call TRBD1 (6 bases). The CDR3 contains 17 residues. Looked up from germline, CDR1 is SQVTM and CDR2 is ANQGSEA. The ends were cut back, 2 bases at V and 0 bases at J, with 14 bases in the middle. CDR3 sequence reads: CSVESRGFPSGANVLTF. Written as DNA, the CDR3 is TGCAGCGTTGAAAGCAGGGGATTCCCCTCTGGGGCCAACGTCCTGACTTTC.

This sequence joins TRBV19 and TRBJ1-2; the match to TRBD1 covers 7 bases. Germline values: CDR1 LNHDA, CDR2 SQIVND (reference sequence). The J segment lost 5 bases and the V segment lost 7 bases, leaving 7 bases of the junction unmatched. The CDR3 totals 13 residues. The DNA of the CDR3 is TGTGCCAGTAATTTTGGGACAGAATATGGCTACACCTTC. This gives the protein CASNFGTEYGYTF.

The V call is TRBV18, the J call TRBJ2-7, with TRBD2 identical over 13 bases. J was trimmed by 3 bases and V by 6 bases; bases with no gene match: 8. This CDR3 is built from 16 residues. Per the germline V gene, CDR1 is KGHSH and CDR2 is LQKENI. The CDR3 region is CASSPTSGGAGYEQYF. CDR3 nucleotide sequence: TGTGCCAGCTCGCCCACTAGCGGGGGGGCCGGCTACGAGCAGTACTTC.

The chain joins TRBV2 to TRBJ2-1, with D possibly being TRBD1 (6 bases). V was cut by 5 bases and J by 6 bases, with 11 bases left in between. The germline V gene has CDR1 SNHLY and CDR2 FYNNEI. This CDR3 region has 13 residues. This CDR3 reads CASSKDSFNEQFF. The CDR3 DNA sequence: TGTGCCAGCAGTAAGGACAGTTTCAATGAGCAGTTCTTC.

The V gene is TRBV9, the J gene TRBJ2-1, with TRBD2 identical over 8 bases. J was trimmed by 5 bases and V by 4 bases; bases with no gene match: 8. This CDR3 contains 15 residues. Germline V lookup: CDR1 SGDLS, CDR2 YYNGEE. This CDR3 reads CASSSSGSPHNEQFF. DNA for the CDR3: TGTGCCAGCAGCTCAAGCGGGAGTCCCCACAATGAGCAGTTCTTC.

In nucleotides, the CDR3 is TGTGCCAGCAGCTTTTTTTCGGGGGAGGGTGAGCAGTTCTTC. This gives the protein CASSFFSGEGEQFF. The V and J genes are TRBV7-2 and TRBJ2-1; TRBD2 matches at 7 bases. The ends lost 3 bases at V and 9 bases at J; junction bases unmatched: 8. This CDR3 has 14 amino acids. Per germline, CDR1 SGHTA and CDR2 FQGNSA.

The chain recombines TRBV7-3 with TRBJ2-6, with D possibly TRBD1 on 5 matching bases. With 2 bases removed from V and 4 bases from J, the gap between germline ends came to 9 bases. The CDR3 totals 15 residues. Germline CDR1 is SGHTA and CDR2 is FQGTGA. CDR3 bases: TGTGCCAGCAGCTTAGGGGCGTCCGGGGCCAACGTCCTGACTTTC. Protein sequence: CASSLGASGANVLTF. Supplemented by reference TRBV7-3 and TRBJ2-6, the full variable domain reads GAGVSQTPSNKVTEKGKYVELRCDPISGHTALYWYRQSLGQGPEFLIYFQGTGAADDSGLPNDRFFAVRPEGSVSTLKIQRTERGDSAVYLCASSLGASGANVLTFGAGSRLTVL.

The chain couples TRBV2 to TRBJ1-2, with 7 bases aligning to TRBD1. J was trimmed by 6 bases and V by 10 bases; bases with no gene match: 17. Germline V gene data show CDR1 as SNHLY and CDR2 as FYNNEI. The CDR3 is 15 amino acids. The CDR3 loop reads CATLAGTTGPDGYTF. CDR3 in DNA: TGTGCCACCCTTGCAGGAACGACAGGGCCTGATGGCTACACCTTC.

This chain connects TRBV15 to TRBJ1-2; TRBD1 matches at 8 bases. There are 15 residues in the CDR3. With 3 bases clipped from V and 4 bases from J, the junction kept 7 bases outside the gene matches. Germline CDR1 reads LNHNV; CDR2 reads YYDKDF (reference sequence). CDR3 sequence reads: CATSRQGALAYGYTF. The DNA of the CDR3 is TGTGCCACCAGCAGGCAGGGGGCGCTTGCCTATGGCTACACCTTC.

The rearrangement joins TRBV19 to TRBJ2-5, with TRBD2 matching over 8 bases. Germline V gives CDR1 LNHDA, CDR2 SQIVND (reference sequence). After removal of 0 bases from V and 1 base from J, the junction contained 10 bases not matched to a gene. CDR3 size: 18 residues. This CDR3 reads CASSIDRMAGGPQETQYF. Here the CDR3 DNA reads TGTGCCAGTAGTATAGATCGGATGGCGGGGGGCCCCCAAGAGACCCAGTACTTC.

V gene TRBV18 combines with J gene TRBJ2-2; maybe TRBD1 (6 bases). CDR1 is KGHSH, CDR2 LQKENI, per germline. This CDR3 contains 14 residues. Trimming stripped 6 bases from V and 1 base from J, with 9 bases between. CDR3 sequence: CASSMTGNTGELFF. The CDR3 nucleotides read TGTGCCAGCTCCATGACAGGGAACACCGGGGAGCTGTTTTTT.

The rearrangement joins TRBV18 to TRBJ2-3, with D maybe TRBD2 (7 bases). Trimming removed 1 base at V and 5 bases at J, with 13 bases between. The CDR3 length is 15 residues. From germline, CDR1 is KGHSH and CDR2 LQKENI. CDR3 nucleotides: TGTGCCAGCTCACCACGGGGGGGGCGGAGAGATACGCAGTATTTT. It specifies CASSPRGGRRDTQYF. Using reference TRBV18 and TRBJ2-3 for the parts outside the CDR3, the full variable domain is NAGVMQNPRHLVRRRGQEARLRCSPMKGHSHVYWYRQLPEEGLKFMVYLQKENIIDESGMPKERFSAEFPKEGPSILRIQQVVRGDSAAYFCASSPRGGRRDTQYFGPGTRLTVL.

This chain connects TRBV29-1 to TRBJ2-3, with TRBD2 matching over 13 bases. The J segment lost 5 bases and the V segment lost 8 bases, leaving 10 bases of the junction unmatched. The CDR3 has 15 amino acids. The germline V gene has CDR1 SQVTM and CDR2 ANQGSEA. CDR3 DNA: TGCAGCACTAGGACTAGCGGGGGAGCGGTAGATACGCAGTATTTT. It translates to CSTRTSGGAVDTQYF.

The chain joins TRBV6-1 to TRBJ1-1, with D maybe TRBD1 (6 bases). Trimming took 2 bases from V and 1 from J, leaving 11 bases between them. This CDR3 contains 15 residues. Germline V gene data show CDR1 as MNHNS and CDR2 as SASEGT. The CDR3 protein is CASSESPGQNTEAFF. As DNA, the CDR3 is TGTGCCAGCAGTGAATCACCGGGACAGAACACTGAAGCTTTCTTT.

V is TRBV4-3 and J is TRBJ1-5; D remains unclear. Germline V gene sequence: CDR1 LGHNA, CDR2 YSLEER. The V gene lost 0 bases and the J gene lost 0 bases, with 18 bases spanning the gap. The CDR3 has 19 residues. The CDR3 nucleotides read TGCGCCAGCAGCCAAGAGGTGGCGGCAGCCGGGAATAGCAATCAGCCCCAGCATTTT. This translates into CASSQEVAAAGNSNQPQHF.

This clone occurred once. V usage is TRBV15 and J usage is TRBJ2-1, with 14 positions matching TRBD2. The trim removed 1 base at V and 13 bases at J, leaving 6 bases unmatched. The CDR3 extends over 15 amino acids. CDR1 is LNHNV, CDR2 YYDKDF, per germline (reference sequence). CDR3 amino acids: CATSRGRTSGRLQFF. CDR3 coding DNA: TGTGCCACCAGCAGAGGTAGGACTAGCGGGAGGCTCCAGTTCTTC. Variable domain in full (rest from reference TRBV15 and TRBJ2-1): DAMVIQNPRYQVTQFGKPVTLSCSQTLNHNVMYWYQQKSSQAPKLLFHYYDKDFNNEADTPDNFQSRRPNTSFCFLDIRSPGLGDTAMYLCATSRGRTSGRLQFFGPGTRLTVL.

This chain joins TRBV30 and TRBJ2-2, with unresolved D. Germline V gene lookup returns CDR1 GTSNPN and CDR2 SVGIG (reference sequence). The CDR3 consists of 14 residues. V was cut by 5 bases and J by 8 bases, with 18 bases left in between. Here the CDR3 reads CAWSPVRLEGELFF. In DNA form, the CDR3 reads TGTGCCTGGTCGCCAGTCCGCTTGGAGGGGGAGCTGTTTTTT.

CDR3 nucleotides: TGTGCCTGGAGTGTCGGGGTAGCTAGGGTCAATGAGCAGTTCTTC. It codes for CAWSVGVARVNEQFF. This rearrangement joins TRBV30 to TRBJ2-1; TRBD2 might be the D (5 bases). CDR1 is GTSNPN and CDR2 is SVGIG in the germline V gene (reference sequence). The CDR3 is 15 residues long. Trimming removed 0 bases from V and 6 bases from J, with 15 bases in between.

As regards this clone: Other DNA sequences of this sample code for an identical CDR3. This chain uses TRBV27 with TRBJ2-6, with D possibly TRBD1 on 5 matching bases. The CDR3 has 15 residues. V dropped 2 bases and J dropped 1 base, with 6 bases sitting between them. Per the germline V gene, CDR1 is MNHEY and CDR2 is SMNVEV (reference sequence). DNA of the CDR3: TGTGCCAGCAGTTTACAGGGTTCTGGGGCCAACGTCCTGACTTTC. Translating gives CASSLQGSGANVLTF.

This clone appeared once. The V call is TRBV10-3, the J call TRBJ2-1; 8 nucleotides align to TRBD2. Per germline, CDR1 ENHRY and CDR2 SYGVKD. Unmatched junction bases numbered 15, after V lost 10 bases and J lost 7 bases. The CDR3 is 15 residues long. The CDR3 region is CASSNPGGQINEQFF. The DNA of the CDR3 is TGTGCCAGCTCCAACCCGGGGGGGCAAATAAATGAGCAGTTCTTC.

The V and J genes are TRBV5-1 and TRBJ2-1; 9 nucleotides agree with TRBD1. The CDR3 sequence is 15 residues long. The V and J ends lost 5 bases and 2 bases, in that order; junction bases with no gene match: 5. Germline V gives CDR1 SGHRS, CDR2 YFSETQ. The CDR3 sequence: CASSWDRVTYNEQFF. CDR3 nucleotides: TGCGCCAGCAGTTGGGACAGGGTGACCTACAATGAGCAGTTCTTC.

This clone appeared a few times. The rearrangement links TRBV6-6 to TRBJ1-1; D is undetermined. The CDR3 sequence is 13 residues long. V lost 0 bases, J lost 2 bases, and 4 bases lay in between. Germline CDR1 reads MNHNY; CDR2 reads SVGAGI (reference sequence). In DNA, the CDR3 is TGTGCCAGCAGTTACTCGACAAACACTGAAGCTTTCTTT. Translation: CASSYSTNTEAFF.

This chain connects TRBV5-6 to TRBJ2-3, with TRBD2 as a possible D gene (5 bases). CDR1 and CDR2 from the germline V gene are SGHDT and YYEEEE. V lost 1 base to trimming and J lost 4 bases, with 10 bases between them. This CDR3 is 14 amino acids long. CDR3 bases: TGTGCCAGCAGCTTGAGACTAAGCCCAGATACGCAGTATTTT. Translated, it gives CASSLRLSPDTQYF.

V gene TRBV5-4 combines with J gene TRBJ1-6; D gene unclear. The germline V gene encodes CDR1 SGHNT and CDR2 YYREEE (reference sequence). There are 16 residues in the CDR3. V lost 2 bases and J 0 bases, leaving 9 bases between the germline ends. The CDR3 DNA reads TGTGCCAGCAGCTTCGGCGGAAGCTCCTATAATTCACCCCTCCACTTT. Its protein is CASSFGGSSYNSPLHF.